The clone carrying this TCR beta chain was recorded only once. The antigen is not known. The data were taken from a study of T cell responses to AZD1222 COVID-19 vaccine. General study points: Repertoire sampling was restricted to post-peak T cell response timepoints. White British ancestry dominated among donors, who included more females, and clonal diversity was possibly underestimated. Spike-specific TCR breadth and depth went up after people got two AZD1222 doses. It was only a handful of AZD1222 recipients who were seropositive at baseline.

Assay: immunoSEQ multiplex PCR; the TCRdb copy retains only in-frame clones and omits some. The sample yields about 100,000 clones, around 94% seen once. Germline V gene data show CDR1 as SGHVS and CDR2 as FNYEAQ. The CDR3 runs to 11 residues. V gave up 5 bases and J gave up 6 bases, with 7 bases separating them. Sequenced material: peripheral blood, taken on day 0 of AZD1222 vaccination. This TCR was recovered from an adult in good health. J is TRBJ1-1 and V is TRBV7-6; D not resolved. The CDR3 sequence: CASSRGPEAFF. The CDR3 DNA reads TGTGCCAGCAGCCGTGGCCCTGAAGCTTTCTTT.